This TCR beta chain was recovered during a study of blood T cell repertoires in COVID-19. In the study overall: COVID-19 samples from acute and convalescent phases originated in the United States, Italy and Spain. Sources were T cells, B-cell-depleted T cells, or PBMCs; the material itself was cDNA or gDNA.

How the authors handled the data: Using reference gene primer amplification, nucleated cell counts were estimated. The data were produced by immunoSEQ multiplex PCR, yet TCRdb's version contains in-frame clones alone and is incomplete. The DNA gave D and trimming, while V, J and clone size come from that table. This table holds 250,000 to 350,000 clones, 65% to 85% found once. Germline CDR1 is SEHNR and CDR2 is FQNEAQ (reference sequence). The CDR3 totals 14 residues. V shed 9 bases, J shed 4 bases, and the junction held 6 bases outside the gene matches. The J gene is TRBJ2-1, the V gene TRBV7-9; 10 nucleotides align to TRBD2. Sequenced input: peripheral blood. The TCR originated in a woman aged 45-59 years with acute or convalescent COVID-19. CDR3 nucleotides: TGTGCCAGTACTTGGACTAGCGGTTACAATGAGCAGTTCTTC. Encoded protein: CASTWTSGYNEQFF.